Reported below is one TCR beta chain. Its antigen is not identified. The source of the sample is a study of cytomegalovirus exposure and HLA in healthy donors. Broader study findings: Later analysis identified around 15,000 TCR beta sequences associated with HLA alleles, using a false discovery rate threshold of 0.05. A later look showed TCR association rates differing by HLA locus, highest for DRB1 and lowest for HLA-C. Common viral pathogens seemed, in a later analysis, to connect with several of the most significant clusters. A few V segments could not be told apart, such as TRBV6-2 and TRBV6-3, and were left out.

Germline CDR1 is MNHEY and CDR2 is SVGAGI. J was trimmed by 1 base and V by 6 bases; bases with no gene match: 5. The CDR3 is made up of 15 amino acids. PCR involved 60 Vbeta and 13 Jbeta primers. TCRdb's copy holds only in-frame clones and misses some; the assay was immunoSEQ multiplex PCR. This sample's table reports 30,000 to 35,000 clones. The specimen was PBMCs. The chain carries TRBV6-5 and TRBJ2-5, with 10 bases identical to TRBD1. This receptor was identified in a woman aged 35 to 49 in good health and CMV-seropositive. The chain's CDR3 is CASRAGTGVQETQYF. CDR3 coding DNA: TGTGCCAGCAGAGCCGGGACAGGGGTCCAAGAGACCCAGTACTTC.